Listed here are 26 T cell receptor beta chains from one sample, sequenced in a study of regulatory T cells in long-lasting Graves disease. Time point given: newly diagnosed GD, antithyroid drugs for less than 3 months. Scientists built the TCR library using RNA that was extracted from PBMCs. iRepertoire HTBI primers and Arm-PCR of CDR3 regions built TCR beta libraries. TCRdb called the multiplex PCR reads again in MiXCR, with one record for every CDR3 protein. The sample records fewer than 500,000 distinct CDR3 sequences, around 15% being singletons. The same sample was also used in a study of T cells in Graves' hyperthyroidism and ophthalmopathy.

The source was peripheral blood mononuclear cells (PBMCs), collected at new diagnosis, from a patient treated with antithyroid drugs. The receptors originated from a man aged 35 to 55 with Graves disease.

This clonotype has a handful of counts. The chain uses TRBV30 and TRBJ2-2; 10 positions agree with TRBD2. CDR1 GTSNPN and CDR2 SVGIG come from the germline V gene (reference sequence). Germline trimming cut 8 bases from V and 4 bases from J; bases unmatched to any gene: 4. The CDR3 contains 13 residues. The CDR3 DNA sequence: TGTGCCGTGACTAGCGGGTTCACCGGGGAGCTGTTTTTT. Its translation is CAVTSGFTGELFF.

The genes are TRBV27 and TRBJ2-7; 7 nucleotides agree with TRBD1. Germline V gene data show CDR1 as MNHEY and CDR2 as SMNVEV (reference sequence). J gave up 4 bases and V 6 bases, and 12 bases lay outside the gene matches. The CDR3 consists of 15 residues. CDR3 sequence reads: CASSWNRDRPYEQYF. The CDR3 nucleotides are TGTGCCAGCAGCTGGAACCGGGACAGACCTTACGAGCAGTACTTC.

This clonotype has a count of ten or more. The chain joins TRBV20-1 to TRBJ2-7, with 10 bases identical to TRBD2. The ends lost 1 base at V and 0 bases at J; junction bases unmatched: 9. The germline CDR1 and CDR2 sequences are DFQATT and SNEGSKA (reference sequence). The CDR3 spans 17 residues. In nucleotides, the CDR3 is TGCAGTGCTAGAGCGGTGACTAGCGGGCGGAGCTCCTACGAGCAGTACTTC. It specifies CSARAVTSGRSSYEQYF.

V is TRBV20-1 and J is TRBJ2-1; TRBD2 matches 11 bases. There are 19 residues in the CDR3. The J segment lost 0 bases and the V segment lost 5 bases, leaving 15 bases of the junction unmatched. Germline values: CDR1 DFQATT, CDR2 SNEGSKA (reference sequence). The CDR3 DNA follows: TGCAGTGCTGAGCGTGGGACTAGCGGTTACCCCCTCTCCTACAATGAGCAGTTCTTC. Its translation is CSAERGTSGYPLSYNEQFF.

This clonotype was recorded at least ten times. The V and J genes are TRBV10-3 and TRBJ2-7; a possible D gene is TRBD1 (6 bases). The V and J ends lost 3 bases and 2 bases respectively, with 17 bases between them. CDR1 ENHRY and CDR2 SYGVKD come from the germline V gene. CDR3 length: 16 amino acids. CDR3 nucleotide sequence: TGTGCCATCAGTGAACAGGGATCAGACCTTACCTACGAGCAGTACTTC. This gives the protein CAISEQGSDLTYEQYF.

V and J are TRBV30 and TRBJ2-1, with D hard to call. Trimming removed 3 bases at V and 5 bases at J, with 5 bases between. The germline V gene has CDR1 GTSNPN and CDR2 SVGIG (reference sequence). This CDR3 has 11 residues. The CDR3 nucleotides read TGTGCCTGGAGGGGTCACAATGAGCAGTTCTTC. As protein: CAWRGHNEQFF.

This clonotype was detected many times. The rearrangement uses TRBV12-3 or TRBV12-4 and TRBJ1-5; TRBD1 is a possible D gene (5 bases). Trimming removed 2 bases at V and 7 bases at J, with 12 bases between. The CDR3 extends over 14 amino acids. The CDR3 DNA reads TGTGCCAGCAGTTTAACGACAGCTGGACAGCCCCAGCATTTT. Translation: CASSLTTAGQPQHF.

In its sample, this clonotype was seen many times. The chain couples TRBV24-1 to TRBJ1-1; the D is unclear. V was pared by 2 bases and J by 0 bases, with 3 bases between. Germline CDR1 reads KGHDR; CDR2 reads SFDVKD. The length of the CDR3 is 13 residues. The CDR3 loop is CATSDSLNTEAFF. DNA for the CDR3: TGTGCCACCAGTGATTCACTGAACACTGAAGCTTTCTTT.

This clonotype came up a few times. This chain uses TRBV5-1 with TRBJ1-5, with D unresolved. The CDR3 is 15 residues long. Deletions cut 4 bases from V and 0 bases from J, with 11 bases between. Germline V CDR1 and CDR2: SGHRS, YFSETQ. Here the CDR3 DNA reads TGCGCCAGCAGCCTCGGCGCAGCTAGCAATCAGCCCCAGCATTTT. Translated, it gives CASSLGAASNQPQHF. Full variable domain (outside the CDR3, taken from reference TRBV5-1 and TRBJ1-5): KAGVTQTPRYLIKTRGQQVTLSCSPISGHRSVSWYQQTPGQGLQFLFEYFSETQRNKGNFPGRFSGRQFSNSRSEMNVSTLELGDSALYLCASSLGAASNQPQHFGDGTRLSIL.

As concerns this clonotype: One end of the junction varies from germline; a read error may be responsible. V is TRBV18 and J is TRBJ2-3, with 11 positions matching TRBD2. The CDR3 contains 15 residues. Germline CDR1 KGHSH, CDR2 LQKENI. Here the CDR3 reads CTSSPSSGRSDTRYF. DNA of the CDR3: TGTACCAGCTCACCGTCTAGCGGGAGGTCAGATACGCGGTATTTT.

This clonotype has a count of ten or more. The V and J genes are TRBV12-3 or TRBV12-4 and TRBJ2-2; D unresolved. The V gene lost 8 bases and the J gene lost 1 base, with 11 bases spanning the gap. The CDR3 is 14 amino acids. Written as DNA, the CDR3 is TGTGCCAGCCGGCGAGCAGGGAACACCGGGGAGCTGTTTTTT. Translating it yields CASRRAGNTGELFF.

In its sample, this clonotype was seen a few times. The chain couples TRBV20-1 to TRBJ2-3, with 8 bases fitting TRBD2. Germline V gene sequence: CDR1 DFQATT, CDR2 SNEGSKA (reference sequence). The junction had 13 bases not matched to a gene; V was cut back by 4 bases and J by 7 bases. This CDR3 is built from 15 residues. CDR3 coding DNA: TGCAGTGCTACGATTGGGGGTAGCGGGAAAAATACGCAGTATTTT. Protein sequence: CSATIGGSGKNTQYF.

This clonotype showed up many times. J is TRBJ1-1 and V is TRBV5-1; 7 nucleotides align to TRBD1. J was trimmed by 0 bases and V by 0 bases; bases with no gene match: 2. This CDR3 has 15 residues. CDR1 and CDR2 (germline): SGHRS, YFSETQ. Here the CDR3 reads CASSLEGGVNTEAFF. DNA of the CDR3: TGCGCCAGCAGCTTGGAAGGGGGCGTGAACACTGAAGCTTTCTTT. The variable domain in full, with the rest retrieved from reference TRBV5-1 and TRBJ1-1, is KAGVTQTPRYLIKTRGQQVTLSCSPISGHRSVSWYQQTPGQGLQFLFEYFSETQRNKGNFPGRFSGRQFSNSRSEMNVSTLELGDSALYLCASSLEGGVNTEAFFGQGTRLTVV.

J is TRBJ2-1 and V is TRBV29-1; 7 bases align to TRBD2. The V gene's germline CDR1 is SQVTM and CDR2 ANQGSEA. This CDR3 has 11 residues. V lost 6 bases and J lost 8; bases outside the gene matches: 4. The CDR3 region has the DNA TGCAGCGTGTGGGGGAGGGATGAGCAGTTCTTC. It yields the protein CSVWGRDEQFF.

The table lists this clonotype with many counts. This chain links TRBV6-1 with TRBJ1-5; D unresolved. There are 13 residues in the CDR3. Trimming shortened V by 2 bases and J by 6 bases, and 8 bases separated the two germline ends. In germline, CDR1 is MNHNS, CDR2 SASEGT. The DNA for the CDR3 is TGTGCCAGCAGTGAATGGGAGGCTCAGCCCCAGCATTTT. Amino acids: CASSEWEAQPQHF.

The table lists this clonotype with many counts. This sequence joins TRBV20-1 and TRBJ2-7; no firm D call. The CDR3 totals 14 residues. The germline V gene encodes CDR1 DFQATT and CDR2 SNEGSKA (reference sequence). The germline V and J ends were trimmed by 5 bases and 3 bases, with 17 bases remaining between them. The CDR3 region has the DNA TGCAGTGCTTCCGTCGAGGTAGCAGGCTACGAGCAGTACTTC. It specifies CSASVEVAGYEQYF.

This clonotype was seen a few times. The J gene is TRBJ2-1, the V gene TRBV19; TRBD2 might be the D (5 bases). CDR3 size: 15 residues. Germline loops: CDR1 LNHDA, CDR2 SQIVND (reference sequence). V lost 3 bases, J lost 6 bases, and 15 bases lay in between. DNA of the CDR3: TGTGCCAGTAGTATGAGCGGAGATTCTGGCAATGAGCAGTTCTTC. It yields the protein CASSMSGDSGNEQFF.

V and J are TRBV29-1 and TRBJ2-7; the match to TRBD1 covers 8 bases. Losses at the gene ends were 4 bases for V and 5 bases for J; bases not matched to a gene: 10. The CDR3 sequence is 14 residues long. Germline loops: CDR1 SQVTM, CDR2 ANQGSEA. The CDR3 protein is CSVGGQGAPHEQYF. Written as DNA, the CDR3 is TGCAGCGTTGGTGGACAGGGTGCCCCCCACGAGCAGTACTTC.

This clonotype was recorded at least ten times. The gene calls are TRBV30 and TRBJ2-3; tentatively, D is TRBD1 (5 bases). Germline loops: CDR1 GTSNPN, CDR2 SVGIG (reference sequence). Trimming pared 0 bases from V and 0 bases from J, leaving 16 bases between. The CDR3 has 17 amino acids. DNA for the CDR3: TGTGCCTGGAGTGTACAGGAACTCTTTACTAGCACAGATACGCAGTATTTT. Its protein is CAWSVQELFTSTDTQYF.

This clonotype has a count of ten or more. This chain connects TRBV11-1 to TRBJ2-3, with 10 positions matching TRBD1. The germline CDR1 and CDR2 sequences are SGHAT and FQDESV (reference sequence). V shed 5 bases and J 1 base; nucleotides not matched to a gene: 9. This CDR3 has 17 amino acids. CDR3 DNA: TGTGCCAGCAGCCCCCGACAGGGGGCGCAGGGCACAGATACGCAGTATTTT. Protein product: CASSPRQGAQGTDTQYF.

This clonotype was seen only a few times. V gene TRBV27 combines with J gene TRBJ1-2, with 8 bases lining up with TRBD1. Germline CDR1 and CDR2: MNHEY and SMNVEV (reference sequence). The CDR3 spans 13 residues. Germline trimming cut 7 bases from V and 3 bases from J; bases unmatched to any gene: 4. CDR3 protein: CASKDRVDYGYTF. CDR3 DNA sequence: TGTGCCAGCAAGGACAGGGTGGACTATGGCTACACCTTC.

This clonotype has at least ten counts. The chain links TRBV11-2 to TRBJ2-1; D ambiguous. V dropped 2 bases and J dropped 4 bases, with 12 bases sitting between them. Per the germline V gene, CDR1 is SGHAT and CDR2 is FQNNGV. There are 15 residues in the CDR3. The CDR3 DNA follows: TGTGCCAGCAGCTTATCCCGATGGCGTTACAATGAGCAGTTCTTC. The encoded protein is CASSLSRWRYNEQFF.

This clonotype showed up just a few times. V usage is TRBV5-1 and J usage is TRBJ2-1; 9 nucleotides align to TRBD2. This CDR3 has 13 amino acids. The ends lost 4 bases at V and 8 bases at J; junction bases unmatched: 4. Germline lookup yields CDR1 SGHRS and CDR2 YFSETQ. CDR3 amino acids: CASSTRLADEQFF. In DNA form, the CDR3 reads TGCGCCAGCAGCACCAGACTAGCGGATGAGCAGTTCTTC.

The CDR3 is CATSFAGSFPEEQFF. CDR3 DNA sequence: TGTGCCACCAGTTTCGCGGGATCATTCCCGGAGGAGCAGTTCTTC. The chain recombines TRBV24-1 with TRBJ2-1; tentatively, D is TRBD2 (6 bases). Between the trimmed V and J ends, which lost 6 bases and 10 bases, there was a span of 21 bases. In germline, CDR1 is KGHDR, CDR2 SFDVKD. The CDR3 consists of 15 residues.

This clonotype was seen repeatedly, ten times or more. This chain uses TRBV7-2 with TRBJ2-1; no clear D gene. Germline CDR1 reads SGHTA; CDR2 reads FQGNSA. V was cut by 5 bases and J by 8 bases, with 13 bases left in between. This CDR3 region has 13 residues. CDR3 sequence (DNA): TGTGCCAGCAGCCCTGCTTCGAATCATGAGCAGTTCTTC. Residues: CASSPASNHEQFF.

This clonotype was detected ten times or more. The V and J genes are TRBV30 and TRBJ2-3, with 10 bases that match TRBD2. This CDR3 region has 14 residues. Unmatched junction bases numbered 6, after V lost 4 bases and J lost 5 bases. The V gene's germline CDR1 is GTSNPN and CDR2 SVGIG (reference sequence). CDR3 nucleotide sequence: TGTGCCTGGAAAGCGGGAGGGCATGGAGATACGCAGTATTTT. It encodes CAWKAGGHGDTQYF. Variable domain in full (rest from reference TRBV30 and TRBJ2-3): SQTIHQWPATLVQPVGSPLSLECTVEGTSNPNLYWYRQAAGRGLQLLFYSVGIGQISSEVPQNLSASRPQDRQFILSSKKLLLSDSGFYLCAWKAGGHGDTQYFGPGTRLTVL.